This T cell receptor beta chain emerged from a study of blood T cell repertoires in COVID-19. Study overall: PBMCs, B-cell-depleted T cells, or T cells provided the cDNA or gDNA that made up the material.

This clone was seen once. The repertoire was sequenced with immunoSEQ multiplex PCR; TCRdb's copy has only in-frame clones and lacks some. The data hold 140,000 to 150,000 clones, with around 81% observed a single time. This CDR3 comprises 17 residues. Trimming cost V 0 bases and J 4 bases; bases outside gene matches: 9. Germline CDR1 MGHRA, CDR2 YSYEKL. The chain carries TRBV4-1 and TRBJ1-2, with 9 positions matching TRBD1. The TCR comes from a man between 60 and 75 years old with active or convalescent COVID-19. The sequenced sample consisted of peripheral blood. The CDR3 spells CASSQDGGTGGVYGYTF. CDR3 in DNA: TGCGCCAGCAGCCAAGACGGTGGAACAGGGGGCGTCTATGGCTACACCTTC.